The rows below give T cell receptor beta chains drawn from one sample of a study of blood T cells in healthy people across ages. MiXCR, applied by TCRdb to the 5' RACE reads, yields one record per CDR3 protein. This sample has 1.8 million or so distinct CDR3 sequences; roughly two fifths occur once, and the top ten carry 23%. Material: blood. The receptors here all came from a human donor in good health. Each CDR3 is given with its conserved first and last residue. The D gene is left open where the match is weak. Not all rows give a size; the values are once, few, many and, for expanded clones, a class.

>.|TRBV5-1|TRBJ2-3|15|TRBD2
TGCGCCAGCAGCACCGGGACTGGGGAGGGAGATATGCAGTATTTT
CASSTGTGEGDMQYF
>.|TRBV6-5|TRBJ1-2|15|TRBD1
TGTGCCAGCAGTTACCAGACAGGGGGTTACTATGGCTACACCTTC
CASSYQTGGYYGYTF
>few|TRBV11-2|TRBJ2-7|14|.
TGTGCCAGCAGCCCGTGGAGGAATTCCTACGAGCAGTACTTC
CASSPWRNSYEQYF
>.|TRBV6-6|TRBJ2-1|14|TRBD2
TGTGCCAGCACCTGGACTAGCGGGGCTGGTGAGCAGTTCTTC
CASTWTSGAGEQFF
>few|TRBV7-7|TRBJ2-1|13|TRBD2
TGTGCTAGCAGCGCACTAGCGGGGGGTGAGCAGTTCTTC
CASSALAGGEQFF
>.|TRBV20-1|TRBJ1-2|14|.
TGCAGTGCTAGAAGGGGGGCTGAGGGGTATGGCTACACCTTC
CSARRGAEGYGYTF
>.|TRBV29-1|TRBJ1-2|17|TRBD1
TGCAGCGTTGAAGATCGGGTTAGGGCAGGGGGTGTCTATGGCTACACCTTC
CSVEDRVRAGGVYGYTF
>.|TRBV20-1|TRBJ2-3|12|.
TGCAGTGCTAGGGGGAACGGGGGTACGCAGTATTTT
CSARGNGGTQYF
>.|TRBV27|TRBJ1-5|10|.
TGTGCCGCCGGGCATCAGCCCCAGCATTTT
CAAGHQPQHF
>few|TRBV12-3/TRBV12-4|TRBJ1-5|14|.
TGTGCCAGCAGTAGGGTGGGGAACAATCAGCCCCAGCATTTT
CASSRVGNNQPQHF